Listed below are T cell receptor beta chains from one sample, sequenced in a study of blood T cell repertoires in COVID-19. The repertoire was sequenced with immunoSEQ multiplex PCR; TCRdb's copy has only in-frame clones and lacks some. Of approximately 330,000 clones in the sample, roughly 89% are singletons; the top ten hold more than 7.5%. The specimen was peripheral blood. The receptors derive from a man aged 30-40 years with COVID-19, enrolled during active disease. Both conserved end residues are part of each CDR3. The D gene is left open where the match is weak. Clone size appears in some rows only: once, few, many, or a class for an expanded clone.

CASSSVSATGELFF | TGTGCCAGCAGCAGCGTCAGCGCCACCGGGGAGCTGTTTTTT | many | TRBJ2-2 | TRBV5-6 | .
CASTVFTGGRGSYEQYF | TGTGCCAGCACGGTCTTTACAGGCGGGAGGGGATCCTACGAGCAGTACTTC | . | TRBJ2-7 | TRBV27 | TRBD2
CASSPTGYSNQPQHF | TGTGCCAGCAGCCCGACAGGTTATAGCAATCAGCCCCAGCATTTT | . | TRBJ1-5 | TRBV25-1 | .
CASSQGLGASGGAKNYEQYF | TGTGCCAGCAGCCAAGGTCTCGGAGCTAGCGGGGGGGCGAAAAACTACGAGCAGTACTTC | . | TRBJ2-7 | TRBV4-2 | TRBD2
CASTPPRGSQYEQYF | TGTGCCAGCACCCCCCCTAGGGGCAGCCAATACGAGCAGTACTTC | . | TRBJ2-7 | TRBV2 | .
CASSFIGGRRYEQYF | TGTGCCAGCAGCTTTATTGGCGGGAGAAGGTACGAGCAGTACTTC | . | TRBJ2-7 | TRBV5-6 | TRBD2
CASNRNDRVGEQYF | TGTGCCAGCAATCGTAACGACAGGGTGGGGGAGCAGTACTTC | . | TRBJ2-7 | TRBV9 | TRBD1
CASSFASGGFREQFF | TGTGCCAGCAGTTTTGCTAGCGGGGGGTTTCGTGAGCAGTTCTTC | . | TRBJ2-1 | TRBV27 | TRBD2
CASSPGTGVLETQYF | TGTGCCAGTAGCCCCGGGACAGGGGTATTAGAGACCCAGTACTTC | . | TRBJ2-5 | TRBV19 | TRBD1
CASSLPPGAGNTIYF | TGTGCCAGCAGTTTGCCCCCAGGGGCGGGAAACACCATATATTTT | few | TRBJ1-3 | TRBV28 | .
CASARDRGYEQYF | TGCGCCAGCGCCCGGGACAGGGGGTACGAGCAGTACTTC | . | TRBJ2-7 | TRBV5-1 | TRBD1
CASSPPLGAKAFF | TGTGCCAGCTCACCTCCCCTTGGGGCGAAAGCTTTCTTT | . | TRBJ1-1 | TRBV18 | .
CASSWTGFGYTF | TGTGCCAGCAGTTGGACAGGGTTCGGCTACACCTTC | . | TRBJ1-2 | TRBV12-3/TRBV12-4 | TRBD1
CASSFRLAASGDTQYF | TGTGCCAGCAGCTTCCGACTAGCGGCTTCGGGAGATACGCAGTATTTT | . | TRBJ2-3 | TRBV9 | TRBD2
CASSVGTSGLAPDTQYF | TGTGCCAGCAGCGTCGGGACTTCGGGACTAGCTCCAGATACGCAGTATTTT | . | TRBJ2-3 | TRBV9 | TRBD2
CASSSDRFTFYEQYF | TGTGCCAGCAGCTCGGACAGGTTCACGTTCTACGAGCAGTACTTC | . | TRBJ2-7 | TRBV27 | TRBD1
CASSSKGTGTGVHEQYF | TGTGCCAGTAGTTCCAAGGGAACCGGGACAGGGGTCCACGAGCAGTACTTC | . | TRBJ2-7 | TRBV19 | TRBD1
CSVLGTVEANYGYTF | TGCAGCGTTCTAGGGACAGTCGAAGCTAACTATGGCTACACCTTC | . | TRBJ1-2 | TRBV29-1 | TRBD1
CASSSQGPGNTIYF | TGTGCCAGCAGTTCACAGGGTCCCGGAAACACCATATATTTT | . | TRBJ1-3 | TRBV6-2/TRBV6-3 | .
CASSYYSDSEIQYF | TGTGCCAGCAGTTACTACAGTGACAGCGAGATTCAGTACTTC | . | TRBJ2-4 | TRBV6-2/TRBV6-3 | .
CASSGQRELPF | TGTGCCAGCAGTGGACAGCGGGAGCTCCCCTTT | . | TRBJ1-1 | TRBV2 | .